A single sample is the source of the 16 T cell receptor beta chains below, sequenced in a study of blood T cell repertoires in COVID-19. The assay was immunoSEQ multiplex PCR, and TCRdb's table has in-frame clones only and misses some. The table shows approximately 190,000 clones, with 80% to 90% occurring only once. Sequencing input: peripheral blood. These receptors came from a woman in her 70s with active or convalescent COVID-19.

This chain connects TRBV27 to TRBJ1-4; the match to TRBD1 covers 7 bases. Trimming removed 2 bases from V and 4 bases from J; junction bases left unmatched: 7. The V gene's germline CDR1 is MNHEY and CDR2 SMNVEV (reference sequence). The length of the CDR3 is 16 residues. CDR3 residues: CASSLLSGQLNEKLFF. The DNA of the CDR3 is TGTGCCAGCAGTTTACTATCGGGACAGCTTAATGAAAAACTGTTTTTT.

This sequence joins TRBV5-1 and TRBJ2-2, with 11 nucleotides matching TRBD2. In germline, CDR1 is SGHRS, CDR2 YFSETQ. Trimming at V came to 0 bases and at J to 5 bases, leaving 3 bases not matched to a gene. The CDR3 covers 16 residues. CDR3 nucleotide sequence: TGCGCCAGCAGCTTGGTAGCGGGAGGGCCTACCGGGGAGCTGTTTTTT. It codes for CASSLVAGGPTGELFF.

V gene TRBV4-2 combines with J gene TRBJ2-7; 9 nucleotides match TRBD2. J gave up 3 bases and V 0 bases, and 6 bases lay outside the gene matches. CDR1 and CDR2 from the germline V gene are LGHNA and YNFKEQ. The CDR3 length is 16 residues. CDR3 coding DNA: TGTGCCAGCAGCCAAGATTGGTCTAGCGGGGTCTACGAGCAGTACTTC. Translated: CASSQDWSSGVYEQYF.

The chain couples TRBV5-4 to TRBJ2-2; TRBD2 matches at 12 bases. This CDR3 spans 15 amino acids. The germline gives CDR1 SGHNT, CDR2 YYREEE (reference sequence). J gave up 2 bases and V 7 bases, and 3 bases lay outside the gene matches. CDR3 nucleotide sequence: TGTGCCAGCTCGGGACTAGCGGGTAACACCGGGGAGCTGTTTTTT. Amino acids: CASSGLAGNTGELFF. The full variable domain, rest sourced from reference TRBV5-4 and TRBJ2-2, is ETGVTQSPTHLIKTRGQQVTLRCSSQSGHNTVSWYQQALGQGPQFIFQYYREEENGRGNFPPRFSGLQFPNYSSELNVNALELDDSALYLCASSGLAGNTGELFFGEGSRLTVL.

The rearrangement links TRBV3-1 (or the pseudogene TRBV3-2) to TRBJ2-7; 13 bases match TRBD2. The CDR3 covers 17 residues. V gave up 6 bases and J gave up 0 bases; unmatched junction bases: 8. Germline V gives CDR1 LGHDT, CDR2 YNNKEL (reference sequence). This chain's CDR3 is CASSIGLAGAPSYEQYF. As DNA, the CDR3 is TGTGCCAGCAGTATAGGACTAGCGGGAGCTCCCTCCTACGAGCAGTACTTC.

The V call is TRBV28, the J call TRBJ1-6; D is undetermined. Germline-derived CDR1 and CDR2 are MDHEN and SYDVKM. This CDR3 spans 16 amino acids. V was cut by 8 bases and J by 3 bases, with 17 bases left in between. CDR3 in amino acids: CASRSTSSGYNSPLHF. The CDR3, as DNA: TGTGCCAGCCGATCGACGTCCTCGGGCTATAATTCACCCCTCCACTTT.

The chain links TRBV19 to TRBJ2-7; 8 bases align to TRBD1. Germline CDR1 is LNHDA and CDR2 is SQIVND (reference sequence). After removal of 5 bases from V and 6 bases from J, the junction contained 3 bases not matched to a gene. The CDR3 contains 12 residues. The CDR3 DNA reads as TGTGCCAGTAGTTTCGGACAGGGCGAGCAGTACTTC. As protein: CASSFGQGEQYF.

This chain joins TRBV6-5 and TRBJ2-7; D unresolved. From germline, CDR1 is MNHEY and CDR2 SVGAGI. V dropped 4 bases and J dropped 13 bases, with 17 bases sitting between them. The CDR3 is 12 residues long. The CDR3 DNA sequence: TGTGCCAGCAGTTTGAACGGCAGGTCGTATTACTTC. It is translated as CASSLNGRSYYF.

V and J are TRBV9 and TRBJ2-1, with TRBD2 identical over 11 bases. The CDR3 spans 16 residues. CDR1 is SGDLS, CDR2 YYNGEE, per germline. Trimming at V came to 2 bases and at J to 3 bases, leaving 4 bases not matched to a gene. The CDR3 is CASSVGGTSGYNEQFF. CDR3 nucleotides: TGTGCCAGCAGCGTTGGAGGGACTAGCGGCTACAATGAGCAGTTCTTC. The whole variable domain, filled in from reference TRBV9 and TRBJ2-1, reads DSGVTQTPKHLITATGQRVTLRCSPRSGDLSVYWYQQSLDQGLQFLIQYYNGEERAKGNILERFSAQQFPDLHSELNLSSLELGDSALYFCASSVGGTSGYNEQFFGPGTRLTVL.

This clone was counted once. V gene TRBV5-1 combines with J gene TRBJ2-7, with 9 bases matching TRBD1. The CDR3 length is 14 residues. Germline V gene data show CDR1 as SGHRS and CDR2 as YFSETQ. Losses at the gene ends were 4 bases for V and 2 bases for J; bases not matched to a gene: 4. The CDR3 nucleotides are TGCGCCAGCAGCACCACAGGGGGCCCCTACGAGCAGTACTTC. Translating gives CASSTTGGPYEQYF.

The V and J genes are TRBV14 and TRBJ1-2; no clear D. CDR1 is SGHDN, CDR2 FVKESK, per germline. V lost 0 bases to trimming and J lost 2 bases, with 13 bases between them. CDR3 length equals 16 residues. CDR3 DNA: TGTGCCAGCAGCCAAGATTTTCGGCAGGCGAACTATGGCTACACCTTC. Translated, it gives CASSQDFRQANYGYTF.

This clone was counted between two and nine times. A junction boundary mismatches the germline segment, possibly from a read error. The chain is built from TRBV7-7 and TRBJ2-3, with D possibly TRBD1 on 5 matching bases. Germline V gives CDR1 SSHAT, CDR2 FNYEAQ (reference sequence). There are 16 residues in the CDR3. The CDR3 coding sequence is TGTGCTAGCAGCTTAGGGGCAGGGATAGGCACAGATACGCAGTATTTT. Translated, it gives CASSLGAGIGTDTQYF.

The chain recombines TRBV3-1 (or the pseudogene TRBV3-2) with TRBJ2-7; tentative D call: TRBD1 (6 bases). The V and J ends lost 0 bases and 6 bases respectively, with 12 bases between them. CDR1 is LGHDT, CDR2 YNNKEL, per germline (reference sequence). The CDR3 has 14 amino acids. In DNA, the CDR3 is TGTGCCAGCAGCCAAGATCTACAGGGTTCCGAGCAGTACTTC. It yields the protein CASSQDLQGSEQYF.

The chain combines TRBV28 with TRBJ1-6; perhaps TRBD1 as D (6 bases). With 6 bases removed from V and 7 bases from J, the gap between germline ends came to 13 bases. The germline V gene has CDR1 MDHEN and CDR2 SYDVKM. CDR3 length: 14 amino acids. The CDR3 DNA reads TGTGCCAGCAGACCGGGACACCTGAATTCACCCCTCCACTTT. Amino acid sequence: CASRPGHLNSPLHF.

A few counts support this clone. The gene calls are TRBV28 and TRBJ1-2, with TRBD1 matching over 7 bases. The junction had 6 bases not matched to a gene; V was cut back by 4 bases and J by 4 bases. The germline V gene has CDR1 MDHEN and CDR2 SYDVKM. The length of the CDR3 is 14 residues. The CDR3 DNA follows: TGTGCCAGCAGTTACCAACAGGGGCTCTATGGCTACACCTTC. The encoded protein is CASSYQQGLYGYTF.

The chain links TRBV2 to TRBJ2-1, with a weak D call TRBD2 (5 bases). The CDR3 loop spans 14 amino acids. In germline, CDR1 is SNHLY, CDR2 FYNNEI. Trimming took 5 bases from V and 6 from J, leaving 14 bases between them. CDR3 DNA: TGTGCCAGCAGTTTACTACGGGATCCCAATGAGCAGTTCTTC. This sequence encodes CASSLLRDPNEQFF.